The text below deals with one T cell receptor beta chain. Original analysis: Amplification of reference gene primers was used by the study to estimate nucleated cell counts. TCRdb's table, derived via immunoSEQ multiplex PCR, lists solely in-frame clones and lacks some. That table supplies the V and J calls and clone size; D and trimming were determined from the DNA. This sample has 55,000 to 75,000 clones; approximately 86% occur once, and the top ten carry 7.4%. This record belongs to a study of blood T cell repertoires in COVID-19. About the research overall: The United States, Italy and Spain supplied acute and convalescent COVID-19 samples. Sources were T cells, B-cell-depleted T cells, or PBMCs; the material itself was cDNA or gDNA.

The sequenced sample consisted of peripheral blood. The clonotype was recovered from a human donor with active COVID-19. The donor label of this sample is uncertain.

The CDR3 coding sequence is TGTGCCAGCAGCTTTAAATCCGGGACAGGGGGCGGCTACACCTTC. Its translation: CASSFKSGTGGGYTF. The chain has TRBV11-3 and TRBJ1-2, with 12 bases fitting TRBD1. Germline V gives CDR1 SGHNT, CDR2 YENEEA. The V and J ends lost 3 bases and 8 bases, in that order; junction bases with no gene match: 7. CDR3 length: 15 residues.